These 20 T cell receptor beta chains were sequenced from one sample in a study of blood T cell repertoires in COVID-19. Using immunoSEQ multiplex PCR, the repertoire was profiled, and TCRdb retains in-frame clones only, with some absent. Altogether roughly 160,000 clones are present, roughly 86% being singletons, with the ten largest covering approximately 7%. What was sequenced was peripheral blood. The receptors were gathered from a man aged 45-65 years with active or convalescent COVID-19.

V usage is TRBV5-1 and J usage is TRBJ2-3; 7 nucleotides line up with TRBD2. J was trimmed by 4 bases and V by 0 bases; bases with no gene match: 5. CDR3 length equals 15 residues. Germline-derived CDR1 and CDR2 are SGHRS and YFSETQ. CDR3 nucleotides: TGCGCCAGCAGCTTGGGAGCGGGGTACCCAGATACGCAGTATTTT. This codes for CASSLGAGYPDTQYF.

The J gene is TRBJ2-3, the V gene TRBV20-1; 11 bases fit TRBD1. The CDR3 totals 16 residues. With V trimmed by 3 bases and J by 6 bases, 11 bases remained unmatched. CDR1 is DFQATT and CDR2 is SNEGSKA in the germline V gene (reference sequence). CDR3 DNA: TGCAGTGCTAGTGTGATAGGGACAGGGGGTAGGGATACGCAGTATTTT. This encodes CSASVIGTGGRDTQYF.

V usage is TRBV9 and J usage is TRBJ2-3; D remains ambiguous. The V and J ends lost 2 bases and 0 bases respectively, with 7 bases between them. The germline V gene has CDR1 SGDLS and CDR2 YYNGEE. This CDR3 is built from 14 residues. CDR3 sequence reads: CASSVSTSTDTQYF. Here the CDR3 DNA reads TGTGCCAGCAGCGTGTCGACTAGCACAGATACGCAGTATTTT.

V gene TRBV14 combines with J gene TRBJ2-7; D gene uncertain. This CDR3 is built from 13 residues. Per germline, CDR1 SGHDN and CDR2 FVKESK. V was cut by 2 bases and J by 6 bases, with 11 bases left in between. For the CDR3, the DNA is TGTGCCAGCAGCCAATCCCTATCGGGCGAGCAGTACTTC. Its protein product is CASSQSLSGEQYF.

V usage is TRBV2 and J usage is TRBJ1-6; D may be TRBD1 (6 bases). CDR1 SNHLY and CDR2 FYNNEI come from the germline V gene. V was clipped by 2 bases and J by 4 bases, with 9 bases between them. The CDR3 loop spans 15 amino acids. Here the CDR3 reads CASSETGSYNSPLHF. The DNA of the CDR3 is TGTGCCAGCAGTGAAACAGGGAGTTATAATTCACCCCTCCACTTT. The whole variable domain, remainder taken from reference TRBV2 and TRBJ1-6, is EPEVTQTPSHQVTQMGQEVILRCVPISNHLYFYWYRQILGQKVEFLVSFYNNEISEKSEIFDDQFSVERPDGSNFTLKIRSTKLEDSAMYFCASSETGSYNSPLHFGNGTRLTVT.

CDR3 amino acids: CASTAGPPGAFF. In DNA form, the CDR3 reads TGTGCCAGCACCGCGGGACCGCCGGGGGCTTTCTTT. This chain joins TRBV12-3 or TRBV12-4 and TRBJ1-1, with D perhaps TRBD1 (5 bases). This CDR3 contains 12 residues. V was trimmed by 7 bases and J by 11 bases, leaving 17 bases between them.

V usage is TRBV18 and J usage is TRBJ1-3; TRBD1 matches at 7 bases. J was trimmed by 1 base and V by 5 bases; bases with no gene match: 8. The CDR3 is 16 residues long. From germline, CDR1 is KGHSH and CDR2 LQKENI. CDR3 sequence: CASSSGTAASGNTIYF. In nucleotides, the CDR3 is TGTGCCAGCTCATCCGGGACAGCCGCGTCTGGAAACACCATATATTTT. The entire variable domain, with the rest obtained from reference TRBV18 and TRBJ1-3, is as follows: NAGVMQNPRHLVRRRGQEARLRCSPMKGHSHVYWYRQLPEEGLKFMVYLQKENIIDESGMPKERFSAEFPKEGPSILRIQQVVRGDSAAYFCASSSGTAASGNTIYFGEGSWLTVV.

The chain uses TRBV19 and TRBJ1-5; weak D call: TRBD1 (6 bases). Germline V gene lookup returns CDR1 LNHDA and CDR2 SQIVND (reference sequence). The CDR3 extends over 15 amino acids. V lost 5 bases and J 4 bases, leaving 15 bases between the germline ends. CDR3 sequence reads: CASSLGGAGNQPQHF. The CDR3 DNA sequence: TGTGCCAGTAGTCTCGGGGGGGCTGGAAATCAGCCCCAGCATTTT.

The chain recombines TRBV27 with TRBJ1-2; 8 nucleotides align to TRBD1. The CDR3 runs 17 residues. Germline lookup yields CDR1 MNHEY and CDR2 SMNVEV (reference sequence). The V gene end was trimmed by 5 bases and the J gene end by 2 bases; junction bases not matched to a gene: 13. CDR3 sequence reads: CASSPWSRDRTNYGYTF. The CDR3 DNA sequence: TGTGCCAGCAGTCCCTGGTCCCGGGACAGGACCAACTATGGCTACACCTTC.

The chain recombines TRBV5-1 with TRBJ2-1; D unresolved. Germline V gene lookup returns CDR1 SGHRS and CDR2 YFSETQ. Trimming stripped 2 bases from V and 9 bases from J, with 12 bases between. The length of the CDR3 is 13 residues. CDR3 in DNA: TGCGCCAGCAGCTTTGGTCTAGGTAGTGAGCAGTTCTTC. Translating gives CASSFGLGSEQFF.

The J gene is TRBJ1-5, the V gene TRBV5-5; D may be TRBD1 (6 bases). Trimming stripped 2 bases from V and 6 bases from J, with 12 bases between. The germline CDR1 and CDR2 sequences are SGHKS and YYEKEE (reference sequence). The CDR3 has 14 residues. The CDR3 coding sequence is TGTGCCAGCAGCTTTACAGGGTCGGGTCAGCCCCAGCATTTT. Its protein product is CASSFTGSGQPQHF.

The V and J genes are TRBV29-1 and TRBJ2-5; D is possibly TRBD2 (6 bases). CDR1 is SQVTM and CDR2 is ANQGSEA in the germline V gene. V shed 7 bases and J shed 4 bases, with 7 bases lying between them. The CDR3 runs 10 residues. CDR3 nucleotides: TGCAGCGATAGCGGAGAGACCCAGTACTTC. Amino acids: CSDSGETQYF.

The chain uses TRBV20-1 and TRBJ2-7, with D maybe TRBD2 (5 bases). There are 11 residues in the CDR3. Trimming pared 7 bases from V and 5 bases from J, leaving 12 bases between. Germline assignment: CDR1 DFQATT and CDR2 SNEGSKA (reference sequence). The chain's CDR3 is CSVKSGHEQYF. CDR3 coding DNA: TGCAGTGTCAAGAGCGGCCACGAGCAGTACTTC.

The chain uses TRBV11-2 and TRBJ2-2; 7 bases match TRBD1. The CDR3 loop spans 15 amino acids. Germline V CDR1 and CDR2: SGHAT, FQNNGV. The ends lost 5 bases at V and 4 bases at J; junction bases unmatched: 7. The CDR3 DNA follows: TGTGCCAGCAGCATAGCCACAGGGGCCACCGGGGAGCTGTTTTTT. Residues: CASSIATGATGELFF. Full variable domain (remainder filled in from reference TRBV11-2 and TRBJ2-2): EAGVAQSPRYKIIEKRQSVAFWCNPISGHATLYWYQQILGQGPKLLIQFQNNGVVDDSQLPKDRFSAERLKGVDSTLKIQPAKLEDSAVYLCASSIATGATGELFFGEGSRLTVL.

As DNA, the CDR3 is TGTGCCAGCAGCAAGACAGGTCCCCAAGAGACCCAGTACTTC. Its protein is CASSKTGPQETQYF. The rearrangement links TRBV11-2 to TRBJ2-5, with D tentatively TRBD1 (6 bases). Trimming left V 5 bases short and J 1 base short, with 11 bases between. Germline CDR1 SGHAT, CDR2 FQNNGV. The CDR3 runs to 14 residues. Filled out from reference TRBV11-2 and TRBJ2-5, the complete variable domain reads EAGVAQSPRYKIIEKRQSVAFWCNPISGHATLYWYQQILGQGPKLLIQFQNNGVVDDSQLPKDRFSAERLKGVDSTLKIQPAKLEDSAVYLCASSKTGPQETQYFGPGTRLLVL.

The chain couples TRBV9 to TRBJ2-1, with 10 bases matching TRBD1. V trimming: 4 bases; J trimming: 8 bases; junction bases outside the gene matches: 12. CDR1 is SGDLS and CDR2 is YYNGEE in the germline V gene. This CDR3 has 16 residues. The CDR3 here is CASSRDRGSPIDEQFF. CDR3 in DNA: TGTGCCAGCAGCCGGGACAGGGGTTCCCCCATCGATGAGCAGTTCTTC.

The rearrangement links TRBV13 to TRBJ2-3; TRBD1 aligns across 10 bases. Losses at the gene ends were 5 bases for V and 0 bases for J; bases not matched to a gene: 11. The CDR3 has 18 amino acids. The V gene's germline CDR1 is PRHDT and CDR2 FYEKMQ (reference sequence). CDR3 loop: CASSPWTGGSTSTDTQYF. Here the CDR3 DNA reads TGTGCCAGCAGCCCTTGGACAGGGGGTAGTACTAGCACAGATACGCAGTATTTT.

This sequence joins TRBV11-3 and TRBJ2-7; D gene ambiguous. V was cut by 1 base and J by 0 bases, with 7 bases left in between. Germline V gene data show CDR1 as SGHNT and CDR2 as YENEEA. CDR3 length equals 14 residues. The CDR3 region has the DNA TGTGCCAGCAGCTTAGTGGCCAGCTCCTACGAGCAGTACTTC. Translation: CASSLVASSYEQYF.

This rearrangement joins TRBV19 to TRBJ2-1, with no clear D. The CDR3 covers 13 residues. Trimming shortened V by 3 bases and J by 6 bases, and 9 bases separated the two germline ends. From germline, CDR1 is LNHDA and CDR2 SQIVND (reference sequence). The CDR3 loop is CASSISSLNEQFF. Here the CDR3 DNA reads TGTGCCAGTAGTATCTCCTCCCTCAATGAGCAGTTCTTC.

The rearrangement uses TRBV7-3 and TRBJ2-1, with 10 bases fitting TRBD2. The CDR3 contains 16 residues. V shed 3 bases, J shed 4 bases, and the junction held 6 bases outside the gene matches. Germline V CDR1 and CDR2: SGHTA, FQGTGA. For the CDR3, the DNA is TGTGCCAGCAGCTTCATGGGACTAGCGTCTTACAATGAGCAGTTCTTC. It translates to CASSFMGLASYNEQFF.